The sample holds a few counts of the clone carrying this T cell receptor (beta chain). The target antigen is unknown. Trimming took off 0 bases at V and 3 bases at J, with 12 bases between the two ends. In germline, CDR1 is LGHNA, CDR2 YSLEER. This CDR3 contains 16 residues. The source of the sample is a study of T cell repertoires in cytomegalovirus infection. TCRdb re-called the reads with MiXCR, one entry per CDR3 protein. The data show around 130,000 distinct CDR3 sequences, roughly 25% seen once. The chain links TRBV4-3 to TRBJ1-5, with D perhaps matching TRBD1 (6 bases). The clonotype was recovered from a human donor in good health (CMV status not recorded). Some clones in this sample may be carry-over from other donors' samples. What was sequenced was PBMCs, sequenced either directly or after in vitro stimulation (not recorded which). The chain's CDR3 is CASSQDIPGDNQPQHF. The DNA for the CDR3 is TGCGCCAGCAGCCAAGATATCCCAGGGGACAATCAGCCCCAGCATTTT.